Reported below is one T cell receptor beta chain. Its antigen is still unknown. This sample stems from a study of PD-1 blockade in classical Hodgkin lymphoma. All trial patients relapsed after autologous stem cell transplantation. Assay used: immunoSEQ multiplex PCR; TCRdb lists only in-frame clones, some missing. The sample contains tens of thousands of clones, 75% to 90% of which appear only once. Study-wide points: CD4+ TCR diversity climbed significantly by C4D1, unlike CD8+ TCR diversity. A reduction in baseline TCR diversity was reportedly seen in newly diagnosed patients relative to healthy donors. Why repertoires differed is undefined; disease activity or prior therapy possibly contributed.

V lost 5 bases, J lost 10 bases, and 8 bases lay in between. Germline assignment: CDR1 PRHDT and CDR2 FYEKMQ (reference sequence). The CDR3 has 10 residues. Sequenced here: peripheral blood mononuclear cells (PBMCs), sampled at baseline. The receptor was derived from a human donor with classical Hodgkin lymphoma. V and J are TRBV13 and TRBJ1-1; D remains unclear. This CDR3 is CASSDPGAFF. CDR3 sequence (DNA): TGTGCCAGCAGCGACCCAGGAGCTTTCTTT.